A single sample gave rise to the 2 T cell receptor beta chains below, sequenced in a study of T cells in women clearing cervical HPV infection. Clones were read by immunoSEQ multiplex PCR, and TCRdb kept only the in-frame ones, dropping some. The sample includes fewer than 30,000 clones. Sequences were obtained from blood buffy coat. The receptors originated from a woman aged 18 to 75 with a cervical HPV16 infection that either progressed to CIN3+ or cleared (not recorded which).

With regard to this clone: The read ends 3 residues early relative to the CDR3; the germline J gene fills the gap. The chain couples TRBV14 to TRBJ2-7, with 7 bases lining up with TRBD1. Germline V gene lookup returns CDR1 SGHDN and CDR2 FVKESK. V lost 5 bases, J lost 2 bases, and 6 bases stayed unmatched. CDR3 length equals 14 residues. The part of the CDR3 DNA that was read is TGTGCCAGCAGCGCAAGGGGACAGACCTACGAG. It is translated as CASSARGQTYE. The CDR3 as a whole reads CASSARGQTYEQYF.

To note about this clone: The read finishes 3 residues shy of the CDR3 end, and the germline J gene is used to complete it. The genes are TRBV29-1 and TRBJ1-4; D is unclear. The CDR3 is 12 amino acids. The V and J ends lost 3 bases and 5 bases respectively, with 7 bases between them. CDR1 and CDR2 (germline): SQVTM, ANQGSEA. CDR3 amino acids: CSVDLGNEKLFF. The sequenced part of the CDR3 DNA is TGCAGCGTTGACCTGGGCAATGAAAAA. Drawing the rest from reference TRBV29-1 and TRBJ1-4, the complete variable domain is SAVISQKPSRDICQRGTSLTIQCQVDSQVTMMFWYRQQPGQSLTLIATANQGSEATYESGFVIDKFPISRPNLTFSTLTVSNMSPEDSSIYLCSVDLGNEKLFFGSGTQLSVL.